The 25 T cell receptor beta chains below were found in one sample sequenced in a study of blood T cell repertoires in COVID-19. Profiling relied on immunoSEQ multiplex PCR, and the TCRdb table lists in-frame clones only, not all of them. The sample yields about 14,000 clones, approximately 80% seen once. The sample taken for sequencing was peripheral blood. The receptors originated from a woman between 50 and 59 years old with active or convalescent COVID-19.

This chain connects TRBV28 to TRBJ2-1; possibly TRBD2 for D (5 bases). The V and J ends lost 5 bases and 0 bases respectively, with 14 bases between them. CDR1 is MDHEN and CDR2 is SYDVKM in the germline V gene. There are 16 residues in the CDR3. The CDR3 DNA follows: TGTGCCAGCAGTCTAACCGTTGGGAGCTCCTACAATGAGCAGTTCTTC. Its protein is CASSLTVGSSYNEQFF.

The rearrangement joins TRBV18 to TRBJ1-1, with D possibly being TRBD1 (6 bases). CDR3 size: 16 residues. The ends were cut back, 3 bases at V and 0 bases at J, with 14 bases in the middle. Germline CDR1 and CDR2: KGHSH and LQKENI. The CDR3 coding sequence is TGTGCCAGCTCACCCAACAGGGCAACCATGAACACTGAAGCTTTCTTT. Its protein product is CASSPNRATMNTEAFF.

The chain links TRBV5-5 to TRBJ2-1; D not certain. Germline V gene lookup returns CDR1 SGHKS and CDR2 YYEKEE (reference sequence). The CDR3 extends over 16 amino acids. V was clipped by 0 bases and J by 8 bases, with 18 bases between them. CDR3 sequence (DNA): TGTGCCAGCAGCTTGGGATTGGGTAGTGAGGTTTATGAGCAGTTCTTC. Its protein product is CASSLGLGSEVYEQFF.

This clone showed up just once. The CDR3 loop is CASSSQQETQYF. DNA of the CDR3: TGTGCCAGCAGCTCACAGCAAGAGACCCAGTACTTC. This chain uses TRBV6-7 with TRBJ2-5; D gene unclear. TRBV6-7 is marked as an open reading frame, function uncertain. V shed 6 bases and J shed 2 bases, with 7 bases lying between them. The CDR3 runs 12 residues.

The V call is TRBV28, the J call TRBJ1-3; the match to TRBD1 covers 9 bases. The germline V gene has CDR1 MDHEN and CDR2 SYDVKM. The CDR3 has 16 amino acids. The ends lost 3 bases at V and 1 base at J; junction bases unmatched: 4. The CDR3 loop is CASSFIGTGSGNTIYF. The CDR3 DNA reads TGTGCCAGCAGTTTTATTGGGACAGGGTCTGGAAACACCATATATTTT.

This clone was seen just once. One end of the junction fails to match germline, which may point to a read error. The rearrangement links TRBV13 to TRBJ1-2, with TRBD1 identical over 7 bases. CDR3 size: 14 residues. Germline V gives CDR1 PRHDT, CDR2 FYEKMQ (reference sequence). The CDR3 bases are TGTGCCAGCAGCTTAGCCCTGAAATACAGGGGACTCCTCTTC. This sequence encodes CASSLALKYRGLLF.

V usage is TRBV28 and J usage is TRBJ2-5; 7 positions match TRBD1. CDR1 and CDR2 (germline): MDHEN, SYDVKM. This CDR3 comprises 14 residues. With 6 bases clipped from V and 1 base from J, the junction kept 5 bases outside the gene matches. The CDR3 is CASSQQGTQETQYF. The CDR3 region has the DNA TGTGCCAGCAGCCAACAGGGGACCCAAGAGACCCAGTACTTC.

V is TRBV28 and J is TRBJ2-6; tentative D call: TRBD1 (6 bases). Between the trimmed V and J ends, which lost 2 bases and 2 bases, there was a span of 13 bases. Germline values: CDR1 MDHEN, CDR2 SYDVKM. The CDR3 is made up of 17 amino acids. The CDR3 DNA reads TGTGCCAGCAGTTTAACAGGGCAAGGGGCTGGGGCCAACGTCCTGACTTTC. Translating gives CASSLTGQGAGANVLTF. Full variable domain (rest looked up from reference TRBV28 and TRBJ2-6): DVKVTQSSRYLVKRTGEKVFLECVQDMDHENMFWYRQDPGLGLRLIYFSYDVKMKEKGDIPEGYSVSREKKERFSLILESASTNQTSMYLCASSLTGQGAGANVLTFGAGSRLTVL.

This chain uses TRBV11-2 with TRBJ1-2; 9 bases are a match to TRBD1. Germline CDR1 SGHAT, CDR2 FQNNGV. The trim removed 4 bases at V and 8 bases at J, leaving 8 bases unmatched. CDR3 length: 14 amino acids. The CDR3 is CASSSRTGAGGYTF. CDR3 in DNA: TGTGCCAGCAGCTCACGGACAGGGGCAGGGGGCTACACCTTC.

The count of this clone is one. The chain recombines TRBV29-1 with TRBJ2-7; a possible D gene is TRBD1 (6 bases). Trimming removed 6 bases from V and 0 bases from J, with 18 bases in between. Germline V gene lookup returns CDR1 SQVTM and CDR2 ANQGSEA. CDR3 size: 15 residues. The CDR3 bases are TGCAGCGTGATACAGGGAACTAGGGGCTCCTACGAGCAGTACTTC. This sequence encodes CSVIQGTRGSYEQYF.

The chain employs TRBV27 and TRBJ2-2, with D unresolved. With 5 bases removed from V and 6 bases from J, the gap between germline ends came to 10 bases. The CDR3 spans 13 residues. Germline V gene data show CDR1 as MNHEY and CDR2 as SMNVEV (reference sequence). The CDR3 DNA sequence: TGTGCCAGCAGTCCTACTCGTCCCGGGGAGCTGTTTTTT. It yields the protein CASSPTRPGELFF.

This clone was counted a single time. The chain has TRBV6-5 and TRBJ1-2; D possibly corresponds to TRBD1 (6 bases). Germline V gene data show CDR1 as MNHEY and CDR2 as SVGAGI. V dropped 2 bases and J dropped 2 bases, with 9 bases sitting between them. The CDR3 loop spans 14 amino acids. In nucleotides, the CDR3 is TGTGCCAGCAGTTACCACGGACAGAACTATGGCTACACCTTC. Its translation: CASSYHGQNYGYTF.

The chain uses TRBV6-5 and TRBJ2-1, with TRBD2 matching 8 bases. CDR1 and CDR2 (germline): MNHEY, SVGAGI. CDR3 length: 15 residues. The ends lost 6 bases at V and 8 bases at J; junction bases unmatched: 12. CDR3 nucleotides: TGTGCCAGCAGATCTCCGGGACTAGAACTTTATGAGCAGTTCTTC. Its protein is CASRSPGLELYEQFF.

The chain is built from TRBV7-9 and TRBJ1-5, with D possibly matching TRBD1 (5 bases). V lost 4 bases and J 7 bases, leaving 11 bases between the germline ends. CDR1 and CDR2 from the germline V gene are SEHNR and FQNEAQ (reference sequence). This CDR3 has 13 residues. The CDR3 here is CASSSDMWQPQHF. The CDR3 DNA sequence: TGTGCCAGCAGCTCGGACATGTGGCAGCCCCAGCATTTT.

The chain combines TRBV24-1 with TRBJ2-1, with 9 bases lining up with TRBD2. This CDR3 has 16 amino acids. CDR1 and CDR2 from the germline V gene are KGHDR and SFDVKD. J gave up 7 bases and V 4 bases, and 10 bases lay outside the gene matches. CDR3 in DNA: TGTGCCACCAGTGACCGGCGGGGGGGCGAGGTGAATGAGCAGTTCTTC. Its translation: CATSDRRGGEVNEQFF.

This clone was seen more than once but under ten times. The rearrangement joins TRBV9 to TRBJ1-3; D may be TRBD1 (6 bases). CDR3 size: 15 residues. Germline values: CDR1 SGDLS, CDR2 YYNGEE. The V end was cut by 0 bases, the J end by 0 bases, with 7 bases between. The CDR3 nucleotides read TGTGCCAGCAGCGTAGCAGGGGACTCTGGAAACACCATATATTTT. It is translated as CASSVAGDSGNTIYF.

As DNA, the CDR3 is TGTGCCAGTAGTATATTACCGGGACAGGGGGCTATGGGCACTGAAGCTTTCTTT. As protein: CASSILPGQGAMGTEAFF. The rearrangement joins TRBV19 to TRBJ1-1; 12 bases fit TRBD1. Germline V gives CDR1 LNHDA, CDR2 SQIVND (reference sequence). J was trimmed by 4 bases and V by 2 bases; bases with no gene match: 11. The CDR3 is 18 residues long.

V and J are TRBV6-5 and TRBJ2-2; 7 bases are a match to TRBD1. Germline-derived CDR1 and CDR2 are MNHEY and SVGAGI. The CDR3 covers 15 residues. The V and J ends lost 6 bases and 1 base, in that order; junction bases with no gene match: 5. CDR3 in DNA: TGTGCCAGCAGCCGCAGACAGGGGAACACCGGGGAGCTGTTTTTT. Translation gives CASSRRQGNTGELFF.

The rearrangement uses TRBV30 and TRBJ2-3, with D possibly matching TRBD2 (6 bases). Trimming took 1 base from V and 8 from J, leaving 16 bases between them. In germline, CDR1 is GTSNPN, CDR2 SVGIG (reference sequence). The CDR3 spans 14 residues. The CDR3 bases are TGTGCCTGGAGTGCCTTGGGAGGAGCGGGTACGCAGTATTTT. Its translation: CAWSALGGAGTQYF.

V and J are TRBV4-2 and TRBJ1-4, with 8 positions matching TRBD1. V lost 4 bases, J lost 5 bases, and 6 bases stayed unmatched. Germline lookup yields CDR1 LGHNA and CDR2 YNFKEQ. The CDR3 contains 15 residues. The CDR3 sequence is CASSRPGQENEKLFF. CDR3 DNA sequence: TGTGCCAGCAGCCGCCCGGGACAGGAAAATGAAAAACTGTTTTTT.

The chain recombines TRBV3-1 (or the pseudogene TRBV3-2) with TRBJ1-6; 9 bases are a match to TRBD1. Trimming removed 6 bases from V and 10 bases from J; junction bases left unmatched: 16. From germline, CDR1 is LGHDT and CDR2 YNNKEL (reference sequence). The CDR3 contains 17 residues. CDR3 sequence (DNA): TGTGCCAGCAGGGTTGCGACAGGGGGATTGATCTGGTCACCCCTCCACTTT. It encodes CASRVATGGLIWSPLHF.

The V and J genes are TRBV4-1 and TRBJ1-5, with a weak D call TRBD1 (5 bases). Per the germline V gene, CDR1 is MGHRA and CDR2 is YSYEKL. Trimming removed 4 bases at V and 1 base at J, with 8 bases between. CDR3 size: 14 residues. The CDR3 DNA follows: TGCGCCAGCAGCCCAGGACACAGCAATCAGCCCCAGCATTTT. The encoded protein is CASSPGHSNQPQHF.

The J gene is TRBJ1-1, the V gene TRBV7-9, with D possibly matching TRBD1 (5 bases). Per germline, CDR1 SEHNR and CDR2 FQNEAQ (reference sequence). The CDR3 runs to 15 residues. V lost 1 base and J lost 3, with 12 bases in between. The DNA of the CDR3 is TGTGCCAGCAGCTTAGTGCAGGGTGGGGACACTGAAGCTTTCTTT. Protein sequence: CASSLVQGGDTEAFF.

The CDR3 nucleotides are TGTGCCATCAGTGAGCTGGGCAGGGGGGAGGAAAAACTGTTTTTT. The encoded protein is CAISELGRGEEKLFF. The rearrangement uses TRBV10-3 and TRBJ1-4; the match to TRBD1 covers 7 bases. V lost 2 bases, J lost 8 bases, and 8 bases stayed unmatched. The CDR3 totals 15 residues. Germline V gene lookup returns CDR1 ENHRY and CDR2 SYGVKD.

The genes are TRBV20-1 and TRBJ2-7; the D gene is possibly TRBD1 (6 bases). The ends were cut back, 6 bases at V and 7 bases at J, with 13 bases in the middle. The CDR3 is 11 amino acids. Germline assignment: CDR1 DFQATT and CDR2 SNEGSKA (reference sequence). The CDR3 reads CSAPERGEQYF. The CDR3 DNA reads TGCAGTGCCCCTGAAAGGGGGGAGCAGTACTTC.